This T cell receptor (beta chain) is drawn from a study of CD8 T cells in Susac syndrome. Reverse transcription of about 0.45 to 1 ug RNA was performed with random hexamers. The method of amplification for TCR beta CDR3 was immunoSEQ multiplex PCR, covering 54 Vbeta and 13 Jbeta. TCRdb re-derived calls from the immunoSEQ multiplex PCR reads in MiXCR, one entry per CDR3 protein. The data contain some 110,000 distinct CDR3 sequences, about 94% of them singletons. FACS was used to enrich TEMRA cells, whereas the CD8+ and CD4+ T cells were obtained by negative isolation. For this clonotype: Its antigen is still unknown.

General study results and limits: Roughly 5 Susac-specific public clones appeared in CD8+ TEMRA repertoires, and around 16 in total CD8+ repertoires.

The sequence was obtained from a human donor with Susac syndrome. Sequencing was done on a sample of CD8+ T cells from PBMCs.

The CDR3 reads CASSLATVDEQFF. DNA for the CDR3: TGTGCCAGCAGCTTGGCAACCGTCGATGAGCAGTTCTTC. The chain employs TRBV5-4 and TRBJ2-1; D is unclear. Trimming took off 0 bases at V and 8 bases at J, with 9 bases between the two ends. The germline V gene has CDR1 SGHNT and CDR2 YYREEE (reference sequence). The CDR3 runs to 13 residues.